This T cell receptor beta chain was observed in a study of shared clonotypes between healthy human individuals (TCRdb year 2020). With regard to the full study: The cohort comprised a couple of women and a few men aged 18 to 49 years. For each donor, CD4 naive and CD4 memory were each given three plates, CD8 naive was given two plates, and CD8 memory was given one plate. To increase sequencing depth and limit assay-specific biases, TCR repertoire library preparation and sequencing were carried out by different laboratories using diverse techniques. Leukapheresis yielded between about 0.8 and 8.9 billion PBMCs per donor. To estimate repertoire size and how much clonotype sharing occurs between individuals, the study deeply sequenced the blood TCR repertoires of 4 to 6 healthy adults. The investigation overall reported the following: Only blood was sampled, and tissue TCR repertoires likely differ from those in blood. When a handful of donors were compared, the shared fraction of clonotypes was roughly 5% for naive CD4, 3.5% for naive CD8, about 2.4% for memory CD4, and 0.4% for memory CD8. Even with the large sequencing depth, rarefaction of the sorted-subset datasets indicated that sequencing was incomplete. Because the study included only a small number of donors, the genetic and exposure-history diversity represented was limited. Clonotypes shared by all four sorted-subset donors showed higher generation probabilities than non-shared clonotypes. Pairwise subsampling led to the expectation that sequencing depth would affect the degree of clonotype sharing among donors. Larger estimated clonotype richness was generally found for naive subsets than for memory subsets.

Note on this clone: Its binding antigen is unknown. Qualities for individual bases were not recorded, and no much larger clone is one base off.

V trim: 5 bases; J trim: 3 bases; unmatched bases: 10. The CDR3 runs 16 residues from the cysteine to the phenylalanine. The sequence is cut down to CDR3 DNA, 48 bases in frame from base 1. CDR1 and CDR2, per the germline V gene, are SGHAT and FQNNGV. TCR CDR3 regions were amplified from genomic DNA by multiplex PCR using the deep immunoSEQ assay. Extracted genomic DNA from each cell subset was spread evenly across all wells of several immunoSEQ 96-well plates, with each plate serving as a replicate. For sorted subsets, each replicate PCR was loaded with roughly 0.2 ug genomic DNA, equivalent to about 33,000 T cell genomes. The purified libraries were quantified using a Qubit 3.0 fluorometer, sized with a Bioanalyzer 2100, and then quantified again using the KAPA Library Quantification kit. Every immunoSEQ 96-well plate was sequenced on a separate single-read 150-cycle Illumina NextSeq 550 flow cell. Under the source paper's analysis protocol: Because only junctional sequences without quality scores were contained in the immunoSEQ output, filtering matching that applied to full-length reads could not be performed. Sequences were annotated with PyIR, a Python wrapper for IgBLAST v1.9, and V/J genes and CDR3 were assigned using IMGT germline references. Reads were filtered out if the reads had weak V/J assignments (E-value above 1e-6), no CDR3, stop codons, out-of-frame junctions, or ambiguous translated residues. A V3J clonotype was defined by an identical inferred V gene, J gene, and CDR3 amino acid sequence. The percentage overlap between two repertoires was calculated by dividing the number of shared unique clonotypes by the size of the smaller repertoire. Richness of each repertoire was evaluated using RTK rarefaction, the Chao1 estimator, and Recon v2.1 estimates of unobserved clonotypes. OLGA was used to compute generation probabilities for all TCRbeta clonotypes that the gDNA method yielded from a handful of donors. The table comes from immuneACCESS by way of TCRdb, which keeps in-frame sequences with V and J called. Part of the clones is missing from these tables; in studies checked, under half for an unresolved V gene and the rest for unknown reasons. Clone size and the V and J calls come from that table; the DNA yielded D and trimming. The sample table shows about 1,500,000 clones, and 96% are seen once. The ten largest clonotypes hold roughly 1.1% of the sample.

Donors were healthy HIV-negative adults with no recently reported acute infections or vaccinations. Every donor was a Caucasian adult residing in Nashville, Tennessee, USA. CD4+ T cells were enriched through magnetic negative selection, after which naive cells were positively selected on CD45RA and the remaining negative fraction served as the memory subset. After blood collection by leukapheresis, PBMCs were isolated using Ficoll-Histopaque density gradient centrifugation and then cryopreserved in the vapor phase of liquid nitrogen. Analytical flow cytometry was used to check the purity and quantity of every magnetically sorted T cell population. Genomic DNA was isolated from every sorted fraction and measured by UV absorbance on a Nanodrop 2000c.

Here the chain combines TRBV11-2 and TRBJ2-1, with 7 middle bases fitting TRBD2. Sequencing was carried out using naive CD4+ T cells sorted from blood. The cell subset or site tag for this specimen amounts to: CD45RA+ positively selected. This sequence was found in a man aged 30 to 39 in good health. In nucleotides, the sequence is TGTGCCAGCAGCCCCTTGAGCGGGGAACACTACAATGAGCAGTTCTTC. It encodes CASSPLSGEHYNEQFF.